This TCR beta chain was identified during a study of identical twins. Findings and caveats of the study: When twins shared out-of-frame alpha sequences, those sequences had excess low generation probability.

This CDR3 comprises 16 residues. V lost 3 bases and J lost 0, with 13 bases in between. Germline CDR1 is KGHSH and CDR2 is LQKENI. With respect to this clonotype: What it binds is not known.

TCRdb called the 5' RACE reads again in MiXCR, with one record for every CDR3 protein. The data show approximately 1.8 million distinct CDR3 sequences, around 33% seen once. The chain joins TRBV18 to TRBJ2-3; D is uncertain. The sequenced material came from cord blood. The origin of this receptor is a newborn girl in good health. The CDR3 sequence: CASSPLPFVSTDTQYF. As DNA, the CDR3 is TGTGCCAGCTCACCCCTACCGTTCGTCAGCACAGATACGCAGTATTTT.